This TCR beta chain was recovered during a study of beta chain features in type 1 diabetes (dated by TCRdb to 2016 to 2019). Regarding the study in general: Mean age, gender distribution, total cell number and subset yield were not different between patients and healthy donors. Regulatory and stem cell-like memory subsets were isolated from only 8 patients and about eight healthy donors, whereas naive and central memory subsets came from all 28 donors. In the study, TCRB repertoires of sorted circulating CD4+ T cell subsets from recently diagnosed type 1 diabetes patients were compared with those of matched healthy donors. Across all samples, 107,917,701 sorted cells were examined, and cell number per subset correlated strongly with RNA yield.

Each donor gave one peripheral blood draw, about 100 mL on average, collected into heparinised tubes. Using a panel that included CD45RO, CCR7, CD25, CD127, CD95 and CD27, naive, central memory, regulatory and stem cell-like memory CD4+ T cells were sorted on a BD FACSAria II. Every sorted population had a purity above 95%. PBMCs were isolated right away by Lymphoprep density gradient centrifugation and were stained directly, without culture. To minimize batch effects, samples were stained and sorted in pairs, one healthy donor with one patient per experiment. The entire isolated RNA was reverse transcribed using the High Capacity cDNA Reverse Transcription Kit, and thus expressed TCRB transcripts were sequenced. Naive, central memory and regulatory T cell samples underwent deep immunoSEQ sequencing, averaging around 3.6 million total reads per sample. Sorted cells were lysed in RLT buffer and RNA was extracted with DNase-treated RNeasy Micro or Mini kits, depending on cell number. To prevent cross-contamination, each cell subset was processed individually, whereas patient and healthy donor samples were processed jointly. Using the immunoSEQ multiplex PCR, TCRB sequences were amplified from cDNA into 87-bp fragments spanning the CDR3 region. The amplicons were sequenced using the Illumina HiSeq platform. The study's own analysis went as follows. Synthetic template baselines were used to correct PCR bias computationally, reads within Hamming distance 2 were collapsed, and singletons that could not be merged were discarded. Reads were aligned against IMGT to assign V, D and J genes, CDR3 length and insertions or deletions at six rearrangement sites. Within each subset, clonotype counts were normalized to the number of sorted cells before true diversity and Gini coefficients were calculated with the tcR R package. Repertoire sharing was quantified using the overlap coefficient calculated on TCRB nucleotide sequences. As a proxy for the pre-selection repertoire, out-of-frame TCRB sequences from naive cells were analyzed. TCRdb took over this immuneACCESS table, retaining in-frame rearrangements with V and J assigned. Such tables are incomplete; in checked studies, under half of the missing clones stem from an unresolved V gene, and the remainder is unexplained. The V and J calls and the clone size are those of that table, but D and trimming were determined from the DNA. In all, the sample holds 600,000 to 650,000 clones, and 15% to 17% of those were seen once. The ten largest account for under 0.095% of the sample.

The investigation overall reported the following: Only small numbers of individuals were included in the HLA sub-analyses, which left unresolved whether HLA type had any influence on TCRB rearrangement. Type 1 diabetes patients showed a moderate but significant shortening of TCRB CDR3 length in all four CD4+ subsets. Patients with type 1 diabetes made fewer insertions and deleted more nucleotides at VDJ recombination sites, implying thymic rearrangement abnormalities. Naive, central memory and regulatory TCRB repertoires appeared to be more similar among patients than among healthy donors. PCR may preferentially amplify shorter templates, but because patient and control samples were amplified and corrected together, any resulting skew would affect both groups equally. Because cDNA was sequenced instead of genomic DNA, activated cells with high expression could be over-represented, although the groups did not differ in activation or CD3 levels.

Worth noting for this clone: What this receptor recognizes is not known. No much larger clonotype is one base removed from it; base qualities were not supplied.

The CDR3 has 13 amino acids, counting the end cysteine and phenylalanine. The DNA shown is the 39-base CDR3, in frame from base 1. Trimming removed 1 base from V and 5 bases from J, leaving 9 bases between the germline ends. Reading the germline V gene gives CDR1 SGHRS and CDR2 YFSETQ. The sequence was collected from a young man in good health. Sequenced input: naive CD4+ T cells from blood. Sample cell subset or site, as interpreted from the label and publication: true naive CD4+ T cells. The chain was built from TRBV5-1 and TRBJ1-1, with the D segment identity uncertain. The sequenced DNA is TGCGCCAGCAGCTTGACGGAAGGGACTGAAGCTTTCTTT. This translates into CASSLTEGTEAFF. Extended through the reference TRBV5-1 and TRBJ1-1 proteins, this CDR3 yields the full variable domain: KAGVTQTPRYLIKTRGQQVTLSCSPISGHRSVSWYQQTPGQGLQFLFEYFSETQRNKGNFPGRFSGRQFSNSRSEMNVSTLELGDSALYLCASSLTEGTEAFFGQGTRLTVV.